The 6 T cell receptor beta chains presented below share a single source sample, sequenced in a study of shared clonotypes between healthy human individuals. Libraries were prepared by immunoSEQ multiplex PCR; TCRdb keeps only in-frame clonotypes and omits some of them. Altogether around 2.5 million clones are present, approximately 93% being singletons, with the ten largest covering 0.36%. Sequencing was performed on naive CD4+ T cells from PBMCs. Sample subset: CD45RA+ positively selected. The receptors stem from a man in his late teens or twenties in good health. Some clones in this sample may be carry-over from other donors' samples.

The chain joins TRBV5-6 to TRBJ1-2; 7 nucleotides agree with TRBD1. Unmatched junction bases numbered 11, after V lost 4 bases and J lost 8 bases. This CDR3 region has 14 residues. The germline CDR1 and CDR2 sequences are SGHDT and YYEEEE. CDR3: CASSRSTGAGGYTF. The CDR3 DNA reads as TGTGCCAGCAGCCGTTCTACAGGGGCTGGGGGCTACACCTTC.

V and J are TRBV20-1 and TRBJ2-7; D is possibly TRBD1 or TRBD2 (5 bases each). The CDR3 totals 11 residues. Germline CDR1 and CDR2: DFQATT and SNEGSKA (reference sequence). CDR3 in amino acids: CRLGTAHEQYF. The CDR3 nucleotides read TGCAGGCTTGGGACGGCACACGAGCAGTACTTC.

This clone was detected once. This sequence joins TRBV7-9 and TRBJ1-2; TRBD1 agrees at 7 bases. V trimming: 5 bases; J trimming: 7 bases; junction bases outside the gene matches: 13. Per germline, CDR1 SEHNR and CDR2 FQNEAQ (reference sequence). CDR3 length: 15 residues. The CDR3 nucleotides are TGTGCCAGCAGCCCGAATTCGGGACAGACCGCTGGCTACACCTTC. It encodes CASSPNSGQTAGYTF.

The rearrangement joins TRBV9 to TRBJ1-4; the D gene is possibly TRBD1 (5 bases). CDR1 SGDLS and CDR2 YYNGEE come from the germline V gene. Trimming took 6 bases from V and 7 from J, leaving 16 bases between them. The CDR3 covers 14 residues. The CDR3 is CASNDPERGEKLFF. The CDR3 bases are TGTGCCAGCAACGATCCGGAGAGGGGTGAAAAACTGTTTTTT.

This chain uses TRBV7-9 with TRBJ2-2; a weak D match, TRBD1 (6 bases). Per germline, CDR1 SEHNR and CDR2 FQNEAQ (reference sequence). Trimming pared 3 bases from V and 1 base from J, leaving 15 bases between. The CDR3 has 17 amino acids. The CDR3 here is CASSLGYGRGNTGELFF. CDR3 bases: TGTGCCAGCAGCTTGGGGTACGGCAGGGGGAACACCGGGGAGCTGTTTTTT.

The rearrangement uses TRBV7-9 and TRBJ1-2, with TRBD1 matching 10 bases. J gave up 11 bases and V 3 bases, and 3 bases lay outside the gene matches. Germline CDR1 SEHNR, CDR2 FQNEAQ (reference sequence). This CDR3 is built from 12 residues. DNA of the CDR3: TGTGCCAGCAGCTTGACAGGGGGCCGTTACACCTTC. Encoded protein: CASSLTGGRYTF.